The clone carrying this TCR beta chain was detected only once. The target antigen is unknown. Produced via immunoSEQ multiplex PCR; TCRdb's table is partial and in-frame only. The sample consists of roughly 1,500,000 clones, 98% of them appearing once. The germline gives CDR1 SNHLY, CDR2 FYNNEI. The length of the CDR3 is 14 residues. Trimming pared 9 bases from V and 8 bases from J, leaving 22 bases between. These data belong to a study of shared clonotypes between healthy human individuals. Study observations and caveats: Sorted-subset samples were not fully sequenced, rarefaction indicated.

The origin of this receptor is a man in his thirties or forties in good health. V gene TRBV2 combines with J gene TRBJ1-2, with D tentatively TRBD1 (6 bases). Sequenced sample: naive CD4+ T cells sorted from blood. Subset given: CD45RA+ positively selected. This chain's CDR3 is CARTTAGGVAGYTF. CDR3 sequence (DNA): TGTGCCAGAACCACGGCGGGGGGCGTAGCCGGCTACACCTTC.